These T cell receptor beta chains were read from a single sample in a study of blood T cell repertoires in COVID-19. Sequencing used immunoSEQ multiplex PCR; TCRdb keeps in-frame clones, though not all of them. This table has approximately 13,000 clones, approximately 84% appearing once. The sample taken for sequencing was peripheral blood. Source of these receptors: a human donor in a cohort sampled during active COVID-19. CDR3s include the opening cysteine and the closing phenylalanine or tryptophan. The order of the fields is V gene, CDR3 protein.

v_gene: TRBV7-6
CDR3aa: CASSLGNRKETQYF

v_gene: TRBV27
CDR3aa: CASSEGLAMDTQYF

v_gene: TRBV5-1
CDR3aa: CASSSPGLAELETQYF

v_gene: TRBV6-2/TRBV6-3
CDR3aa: CASSHLRGGAFF

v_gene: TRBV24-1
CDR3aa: CATSDPDRASDNEQFF

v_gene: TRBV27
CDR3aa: CASGPGGNTEAFF

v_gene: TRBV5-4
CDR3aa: CASSAEGLALDTQYF

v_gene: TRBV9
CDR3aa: CASTGQVFSTEAFF

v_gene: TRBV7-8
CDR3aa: CASSLAWAGADTQYF

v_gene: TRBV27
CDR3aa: CASSLFAGSYEQYF

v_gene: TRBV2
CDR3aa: CASSVAFDEQFF

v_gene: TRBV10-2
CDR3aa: CASRQGATYEQYF

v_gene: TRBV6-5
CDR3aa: CASSYTLDRGEAFF

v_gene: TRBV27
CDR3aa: CASKEGTVNDIQYF

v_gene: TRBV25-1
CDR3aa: CASSEWGAEKLFF

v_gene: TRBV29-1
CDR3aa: CSVEDNTGWEQYF

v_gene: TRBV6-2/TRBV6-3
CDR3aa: CASSYRGSGRSNTGELFF

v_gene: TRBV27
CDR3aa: CASSALAERGYNEQFF

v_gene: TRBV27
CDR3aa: CASQSRWGVNTEAFF

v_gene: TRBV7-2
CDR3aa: CASSLVSGKTGELFF

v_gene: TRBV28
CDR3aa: CASSSRRYEQYF

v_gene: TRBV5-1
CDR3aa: CASSSTSGSYNEQFF